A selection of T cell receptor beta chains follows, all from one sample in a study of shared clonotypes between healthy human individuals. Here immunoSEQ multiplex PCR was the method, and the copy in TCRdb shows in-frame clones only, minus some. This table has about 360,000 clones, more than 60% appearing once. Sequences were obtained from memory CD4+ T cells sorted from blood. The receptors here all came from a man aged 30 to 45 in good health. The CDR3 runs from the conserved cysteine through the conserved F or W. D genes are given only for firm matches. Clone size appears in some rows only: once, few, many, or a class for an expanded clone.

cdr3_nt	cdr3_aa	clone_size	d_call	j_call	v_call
TGTGCCAGTAGCCCGCAGGCCTCCTACAATGAGCAGTTCTTC	CASSPQASYNEQFF	once	.	TRBJ2-1	TRBV19
TGTGCCAGCAGCCCCCCCCAGGCCCCGGGGGGCACCGGGGAGCTGTTTTTT	CASSPPQAPGGTGELFF	.	TRBD2	TRBJ2-2	TRBV5-4
TGCGCCAGCCGCTCGGCGGGGAGAGACAATGAGCAGTTCTTC	CASRSAGRDNEQFF	.	.	TRBJ2-1	TRBV10-2
TGTGCCAGCAGCCAAGTCCCGAACAGGGAACTGTTTTTT	CASSQVPNRELFF	.	.	TRBJ1-4	TRBV14
TGCGCCAGCAGCTTGTTGGGGGGAGAGTGGGACGAGCAGTACTTC	CASSLLGGEWDEQYF	.	.	TRBJ2-7	TRBV5-1
TGTGCCACCGCGGAGACTAGCGGGAGAAGCGAGCAGTACTTC	CATAETSGRSEQYF	.	TRBD2	TRBJ2-7	TRBV6-1
TGTGCCAGCAGTCTGCGAGAGCAAGAGACCCAGTACTTC	CASSLREQETQYF	.	.	TRBJ2-5	TRBV27
TGTGCCAGCAGCGTAGGGACAGGGCCCTACGAGCAGTACTTC	CASSVGTGPYEQYF	.	TRBD1	TRBJ2-7	TRBV5-8
TGCGCCAGCAGTGATGGCAGGGGAAAGACCCAGTACTTC	CASSDGRGKTQYF	.	.	TRBJ2-5	TRBV10-1
TGTGCCAGCAGCCAAGTGCAGGGCTTCGGCGAGCAGTACTTC	CASSQVQGFGEQYF	once	.	TRBJ2-7	TRBV14
TGCAGCGTCCGAGGGACTAGCGCCGGCACAGATACGCAGTATTTT	CSVRGTSAGTDTQYF	.	TRBD2	TRBJ2-3	TRBV29-1
TGTGCCAGCAGCCATCCCCAACGGGAGGCTAGCGGTTACGAGCAGTACTTC	CASSHPQREASGYEQYF	.	TRBD2	TRBJ2-7	TRBV27
TGTGCCAGCAGCTTGGATGGGTGGTCAGGGGGATCCTACGAGCAGTACTTC	CASSLDGWSGGSYEQYF	few	TRBD1	TRBJ2-7	TRBV5-6
TGTGCCAGCAGCGTAAGCAGCGGTTCCTACGAGCAGTACTTC	CASSVSSGSYEQYF	.	.	TRBJ2-7	TRBV9
TGTGCCAGCAGCTTATGGACAGGCCTCTACAATGAGCAGTTCTTC	CASSLWTGLYNEQFF	.	TRBD1	TRBJ2-1	TRBV7-9
TGTGCCAGCAGGGATTGGGGGACAGGGAGCTCCTACGAGCAGTACTTC	CASRDWGTGSSYEQYF	.	TRBD1	TRBJ2-7	TRBV11-2
TGCGCCAGCAGCCCGTCAGTTGCAGATACGCAGTATTTT	CASSPSVADTQYF	.	.	TRBJ2-3	TRBV5-1
TGTGCCAGCAGCCCTGGGACAGGGTCCGATCAGCCCCAGCATTTT	CASSPGTGSDQPQHF	.	TRBD1	TRBJ1-5	TRBV5-8
TGCAGCGCCGACGCCGGCGGGAGCACAGATACGCAGTATTTT	CSADAGGSTDTQYF	.	.	TRBJ2-3	TRBV29-1
TGTGCCAGCAATCCCCGGTTGGCCATACACTATGGCTACACCTTC	CASNPRLAIHYGYTF	few	.	TRBJ1-2	TRBV6-1
TGTGCCAGCAGCTTAGACAGTGAGTACGAGCAGTACTTC	CASSLDSEYEQYF	.	.	TRBJ2-7	TRBV11-3
TGTGCCAGCAGTAAAACCGGGACTGCCTACAATGAGCAGTTCTTC	CASSKTGTAYNEQFF	.	.	TRBJ2-1	TRBV6-6
TGTGCCTGGAGTTTTTACTATGGCTACACCTTC	CAWSFYYGYTF	few	.	TRBJ1-2	TRBV30
TGCGCCAGCAGTGCAGAGACATACGCCGCGCAGTACTTC	CASSAETYAAQYF	.	.	TRBJ2-7	TRBV10-2
TGCGCCAGCTCAACCGACGCGAGCTCCTACGAGCAGTACTTC	CASSTDASSYEQYF	.	.	TRBJ2-7	TRBV5-1
TGTGCCAGCAGTTTAGGAGCGGGCATGGAGGACACTGAAGCTTTCTTT	CASSLGAGMEDTEAFF	few	.	TRBJ1-1	TRBV28
TGTGCCAGCAGCTTCCCCGGGACAGGGGTCCACAATGAGCAGTTCTTC	CASSFPGTGVHNEQFF	.	TRBD1	TRBJ2-1	TRBV7-9
TGCAGCGGACAGGGAACCAACTACGAGCAGTACTTC	CSGQGTNYEQYF	.	TRBD1	TRBJ2-7	TRBV29-1
TGTGCCAGCAGCTTAGCGGGCTGGGGGCGGGAGACCCAGTACTTC	CASSLAGWGRETQYF	.	.	TRBJ2-5	TRBV7-2
TGCGCCAGCAGCTTGAGGGTTGAGTTTGTCAAGAATGAGCAGTTCTTC	CASSLRVEFVKNEQFF	.	.	TRBJ2-1	TRBV5-1
TGTGCCAGCAGCCCCGCAGGACAGCCCTCTGTCGGGTTCTTC	CASSPAGQPSVGFF	.	.	TRBJ2-1	TRBV7-9
TGTGCCAGCAGTAACAGGGGGCGTTATGAAAAACTGTTTTTT	CASSNRGRYEKLFF	.	TRBD1	TRBJ1-4	TRBV27
TGTGCCAGCAGCCAGGGACAGGGAGCAGATACGCAGTATTTT	CASSQGQGADTQYF	.	TRBD1	TRBJ2-3	TRBV7-9
TGTGCCAGTAGCGGGGACAGGGACACCGGGGAGCTGTTTTTT	CASSGDRDTGELFF	.	TRBD1	TRBJ2-2	TRBV19
TGTGCCAGCAGCATGTACCACCCCGGCTACACCTTC	CASSMYHPGYTF	.	.	TRBJ1-2	TRBV7-9
TGTGCCAGCAGCTTCGACAGGTCCGAAAGTAATACGCAGTATTTT	CASSFDRSESNTQYF	.	.	TRBJ2-3	TRBV6-1
TGTGCCATCGCCAGGGGAGGGGATGGCTACACCTTC	CAIARGGDGYTF	.	.	TRBJ1-2	TRBV10-3
TGTGCCAGCAGTGAACCCCGGAAAACCGGGGAGCTGTTTTTT	CASSEPRKTGELFF	.	.	TRBJ2-2	TRBV6-1
TGTGCCAGTAGAGCGGGGAACTCTGGGGCCAACGTCCTGACTTTC	CASRAGNSGANVLTF	.	TRBD2	TRBJ2-6	TRBV19
TGTGCCAGCAGCTTGGGGACAGGGATCGTCGGCTACACCTTC	CASSLGTGIVGYTF	.	TRBD1	TRBJ1-2	TRBV4-2
TGTGCCAGCAGTTTCCGGGACGGATCCTACGAGCAGTACTTC	CASSFRDGSYEQYF	.	.	TRBJ2-7	TRBV5-8
TGTGCCAGCAGCTTAACGGACAGTACCTACAATGAGCAGTTCTTC	CASSLTDSTYNEQFF	few	.	TRBJ2-1	TRBV7-9